The 24 T cell receptor beta chains listed next were all sequenced from one sample in a study of T cells in Graves' hyperthyroidism and ophthalmopathy. TCR beta CDR3 regions were amplified from RNA transcripts. The HTBI set primed first-round TCR CDR3 RT-PCR. MiXCR, run by TCRdb on the multiplex PCR reads, gives a single entry per CDR3 protein. Here the sample spans about 150,000 distinct CDR3 sequences, roughly a fifth being singletons. The sample comprised blood. The receptors derive from a woman between 50 and 59 years old with Graves' hyperthyroidism that later progressed to Graves' ophthalmopathy.

This clonotype was seen at least ten times. The chain links TRBV28 to TRBJ2-7; 11 bases line up with TRBD1. This CDR3 is 16 amino acids long. The germline V gene has CDR1 MDHEN and CDR2 SYDVKM. Unmatched junction bases numbered 6, after V lost 4 bases and J lost 1 base. CDR3 sequence (DNA): TGTGCCAGCAGTTCCTCCGGGACAGGGGGGTCCTACGAGCAGTACTTC. Amino acids: CASSSSGTGGSYEQYF.

In its sample, this clonotype was seen many times. The chain recombines TRBV18 with TRBJ2-7; D not resolved. Germline V gene lookup returns CDR1 KGHSH and CDR2 LQKENI. V was trimmed by 3 bases and J by 6 bases, leaving 6 bases between them. The CDR3 extends over 11 amino acids. CDR3 sequence: CASSPGGEQYF. The CDR3 coding sequence is TGTGCCAGCTCACCGGGCGGCGAGCAGTACTTC.

CDR3 DNA sequence: TGTGCCAGCAGCTTAGTAGGGACTAGCCTCAATGGGGAGCAGTACTTC. Translated: CASSLVGTSLNGEQYF. The V gene is TRBV11-2, the J gene TRBJ2-7; 9 bases agree with TRBD2. V lost 1 base, J lost 7 bases, and 11 bases stayed unmatched. The CDR3 runs to 16 residues. Germline loops: CDR1 SGHAT, CDR2 FQNNGV.

This clonotype was seen ten or more times. The rearrangement links TRBV3-1 to TRBJ1-1, with D perhaps matching TRBD1 (5 bases). Germline V CDR1 and CDR2: LGHDT, YNNKEL (reference sequence). V was pared by 4 bases and J by 4 bases, with 22 bases between. The CDR3 length is 17 residues. The CDR3 nucleotides read TGTGCCAGCAGCCCTAGACGACAGAGGCCCCTGGGCACTGAAGCTTTCTTT. Translated: CASSPRRQRPLGTEAFF.

On this clonotype: Germline is not matched at one junction end, which may reflect a read error. The chain uses TRBV5-1 and TRBJ1-4; possible D gene TRBD1, 5 bases. The CDR3 loop spans 16 amino acids. The V gene's germline CDR1 is SGHRS and CDR2 YFSETQ. The CDR3 bases are TGCGCCAGCAGCTTGGCCCCGGGGGGTACTAATGAAAAACTGGTTTTT. Translating it yields CASSLAPGGTNEKLVF.

This clonotype was detected a few times. This rearrangement joins TRBV30 to TRBJ2-7, with 14 bases matching TRBD2. Germline lookup yields CDR1 GTSNPN and CDR2 SVGIG (reference sequence). The CDR3 length is 18 residues. The ends lost 1 base at V and 6 bases at J; junction bases unmatched: 14. As DNA, the CDR3 is TGTGCCTGGAGTGCGCTGACCGGGACTAGCGGGAGTGCTGGCGAGCAGTACTTC. This sequence encodes CAWSALTGTSGSAGEQYF.

In this sample, this clonotype turned up many times. V is TRBV7-8 and J is TRBJ2-3, with D possibly TRBD2 on 6 matching bases. V lost 5 bases and J lost 0, with 15 bases in between. CDR1 and CDR2 (germline): SGHVS, FQNEAQ. The CDR3 has 16 residues. The CDR3 reads CASSARLVASTDTQYF. CDR3 nucleotides: TGTGCCAGCAGCGCGAGACTAGTGGCTAGCACAGATACGCAGTATTTT.

The V gene is TRBV2, the J gene TRBJ2-7; D not resolved. Germline assignment: CDR1 SNHLY and CDR2 FYNNEI. This CDR3 has 15 residues. Trimming cost V 6 bases and J 2 bases, with 17 bases left between them. The CDR3 sequence: CASRGAGSDPYEQYF. In nucleotides, the CDR3 is TGTGCCAGCAGGGGTGCCGGGTCAGACCCCTACGAGCAGTACTTC.

This clonotype was seen ten or more times. The chain carries TRBV12-3 or TRBV12-4 and TRBJ2-5; D possibly corresponds to TRBD2 (6 bases). The CDR3 consists of 13 residues. V gave up 7 bases and J gave up 3 bases, with 12 bases separating them. CDR3 sequence reads: CASKEGWEETQYF. The CDR3 coding sequence is TGTGCCAGCAAGGAGGGGTGGGAAGAGACCCAGTACTTC.

This clonotype was observed many times. The rearrangement uses TRBV7-3 and TRBJ2-7; 7 nucleotides line up with TRBD2. Germline CDR1 SGHTA, CDR2 FQGTGA. This CDR3 contains 13 residues. V was clipped by 2 bases and J by 4 bases; unmatched bases: 2. This CDR3 is CASSLSSGYEQYF. The DNA of the CDR3 is TGTGCCAGCAGCTTATCTAGCGGATACGAGCAGTACTTC.

The chain uses TRBV28 and TRBJ1-1; 10 bases line up with TRBD1. The ends lost 6 bases at V and 10 bases at J; junction bases unmatched: 11. The CDR3 runs to 14 residues. The germline V gene has CDR1 MDHEN and CDR2 SYDVKM. CDR3 sequence reads: CASSHLGQGGRAFF. The CDR3 nucleotides read TGTGCCAGCAGCCACCTCGGACAGGGGGGGCGAGCTTTCTTT.

This clonotype occurred a few times. The chain is built from TRBV15 and TRBJ2-2; D is ambiguous. The CDR3 sequence is 13 residues long. Germline V gene lookup returns CDR1 LNHNV and CDR2 YYDKDF (reference sequence). Deletions cut 0 bases from V and 2 bases from J, with 1 base between. CDR3 in amino acids: CATSRENTGELFF. Here the CDR3 DNA reads TGTGCCACCAGCAGAGAAAACACCGGGGAGCTGTTTTTT.

The CDR3 DNA follows: TGTGCCAGCAGCGTAGGGACTAGCCTCCAAGAGACCCAGTACTTC. Encoded protein: CASSVGTSLQETQYF. V and J are TRBV7-8 and TRBJ2-5, with TRBD2 matching 9 bases. The junction had 5 bases not matched to a gene; V was cut back by 5 bases and J by 1 base. CDR3 size: 15 residues. Germline values: CDR1 SGHVS, CDR2 FQNEAQ.

This clonotype was recorded at least ten times. V gene TRBV2 combines with J gene TRBJ2-7; the D gene is possibly TRBD1 (6 bases). This CDR3 is 13 amino acids long. Germline CDR1 and CDR2: SNHLY and FYNNEI. V lost 7 bases and J lost 2, with 12 bases in between. For the CDR3, the DNA is TGTGCCAGCACAGTGCAGGGGACCTACGAGCAGTACTTC. This codes for CASTVQGTYEQYF.

Ten or more counts support this clonotype. This rearrangement joins TRBV5-6 to TRBJ2-3, with a possible D match to TRBD1 (6 bases). Trimming shortened V by 1 base and J by 1 base, and 10 bases separated the two germline ends. The length of the CDR3 is 15 residues. Germline assignment: CDR1 SGHDT and CDR2 YYEEEE. The CDR3 DNA is TGTGCCAGCAGCTTGCCGACAGGCGGCACAGATACGCAGTATTTT. Its protein is CASSLPTGGTDTQYF.

The J gene is TRBJ2-3, the V gene TRBV7-8, with D possibly TRBD2 on 7 matching bases. V lost 5 bases and J lost 4, with 22 bases in between. Germline V CDR1 and CDR2: SGHVS, FQNEAQ. CDR3 size: 17 residues. The CDR3 region has the DNA TGTGCCAGCAGCCCAGTGGGGATGGGGGGGCCCGCAGATACGCAGTATTTT. It codes for CASSPVGMGGPADTQYF.

This CDR3 is CASSTDTLAGGYNEQFF. DNA of the CDR3: TGTGCCAGCAGTACCGACACTCTAGCGGGAGGGTACAATGAGCAGTTCTTC. The V call is TRBV27, the J call TRBJ2-1, with 12 bases aligning to TRBD2. The CDR3 consists of 17 residues. Germline-derived CDR1 and CDR2 are MNHEY and SMNVEV (reference sequence). Losses at the gene ends were 5 bases for V and 4 bases for J; bases not matched to a gene: 9.

The chain couples TRBV20-1 to TRBJ1-3; D is possibly TRBD1 (5 bases). CDR1 is DFQATT, CDR2 SNEGSKA, per germline (reference sequence). The CDR3 has 14 amino acids. V lost 5 bases to trimming and J lost 2 bases, with 13 bases between them. This chain's CDR3 is CSALRPGAGNTIYF. In nucleotides, the CDR3 is TGCAGTGCTTTACGGCCGGGGGCTGGAAACACCATATATTTT.

Only a few counts were recorded for this clonotype. J is TRBJ1-6 and V is TRBV5-1; no clear D gene. The V gene lost 0 bases and the J gene lost 8 bases, with 12 bases spanning the gap. This CDR3 is 15 amino acids long. Per germline, CDR1 SGHRS and CDR2 YFSETQ. CDR3: CASSLGTEGHSPLHF. CDR3 in DNA: TGCGCCAGCAGCTTGGGGACGGAAGGTCATTCACCCCTCCACTTT. The full variable domain, with the rest looked up from reference TRBV5-1 and TRBJ1-6, is KAGVTQTPRYLIKTRGQQVTLSCSPISGHRSVSWYQQTPGQGLQFLFEYFSETQRNKGNFPGRFSGRQFSNSRSEMNVSTLELGDSALYLCASSLGTEGHSPLHFGNGTRLTVT.

This clonotype was seen ten or more times. This chain uses TRBV12-3 or TRBV12-4 with TRBJ1-2; TRBD1 might be the D (6 bases). Trimming took off 6 bases at V and 8 bases at J, with 19 bases between the two ends. This CDR3 contains 14 residues. The CDR3 region has the DNA TGTGCCAGCAGCCCTACGAACAGGGAGGCGGGCTACACCTTC. This translates into CASSPTNREAGYTF.

This clonotype has just a few counts. The chain has TRBV6-1 and TRBJ2-2; TRBD1 matches at 7 bases. Germline values: CDR1 MNHNS, CDR2 SASEGT. This CDR3 has 16 amino acids. With 6 bases clipped from V and 7 bases from J, the junction kept 14 bases outside the gene matches. CDR3 nucleotide sequence: TGTGCCAGCAGCAAGAGACCTATTGACAGGGACGGGGAGCTGTTTTTT. Its protein product is CASSKRPIDRDGELFF.

The chain joins TRBV2 to TRBJ2-2, with unresolved D. Trimming pared 4 bases from V and 0 bases from J, leaving 9 bases between. CDR3 size: 15 residues. Germline CDR1 reads SNHLY; CDR2 reads FYNNEI. The CDR3 here is CASSVRRPNTGELFF. CDR3 in DNA: TGTGCCAGCAGTGTTAGGAGACCGAACACCGGGGAGCTGTTTTTT.

V is TRBV2 and J is TRBJ2-1; the match to TRBD1 covers 10 bases. J gave up 7 bases and V 9 bases, and 6 bases lay outside the gene matches. Germline assignment: CDR1 SNHLY and CDR2 FYNNEI. This CDR3 is 13 amino acids long. For the CDR3, the DNA is TGTGCCAGTGGGGACAGGGGAGGAAATGAGCAGTTCTTC. It codes for CASGDRGGNEQFF.

This clonotype showed up many times. The V call is TRBV11-2, the J call TRBJ2-3, with 11 bases fitting TRBD2. V gave up 5 bases and J gave up 9 bases; unmatched junction bases: 7. This CDR3 contains 14 residues. Germline CDR1 and CDR2: SGHAT and FQNNGV. CDR3 in amino acids: CASSPGLAEETQYF. CDR3 bases: TGTGCCAGCAGCCCGGGACTAGCGGAAGAGACGCAGTATTTT.